This TCR beta chain was sequenced for a study of cytomegalovirus exposure and HLA in healthy donors. Study results and limitations: The listing of some 170 TCR beta chains classed them as cytomegalovirus-associated. Later analysis associated a missense DCLRE1C variant with TCR beta V- and J-gene trimming. Prediction of most subjects' HLA-A and HLA-B alleles by TCR beta sequences was reportedly accurate. Some segments of the V type, notably TRBV6-2 and TRBV6-3, were excluded as indistinguishable.

The PCR employed 60 Vbeta primers together with 13 Jbeta primers. Assay: immunoSEQ multiplex PCR; the TCRdb copy retains only in-frame clones and omits some. Of about 120,000 clones listed, roughly 60% are singletons. This CDR3 is built from 16 residues. The germline CDR1 and CDR2 sequences are KGHSH and LQKENI. After removal of 3 bases from V and 1 base from J, the junction contained 4 bases not matched to a gene. A word on this clone: The antigen remains unidentified.

The chain has TRBV18 and TRBJ2-7, with 12 bases matching TRBD2. The TCR was taken from a man aged 40-49 years in good health and CMV-seropositive. The source material was PBMCs. In nucleotides, the CDR3 is TGTGCCAGCTCACCGGGACTAGCGGGTGCATCCTACGAGCAGTACTTC. As protein: CASSPGLAGASYEQYF. Variable domain in full (rest from reference TRBV18 and TRBJ2-7): NAGVMQNPRHLVRRRGQEARLRCSPMKGHSHVYWYRQLPEEGLKFMVYLQKENIIDESGMPKERFSAEFPKEGPSILRIQQVVRGDSAAYFCASSPGLAGASYEQYFGPGTRLTVT.